This T cell receptor beta chain was sequenced for a study of identical twins. Regarding the study as a whole: Within twin pairs, the out-of-frame alpha sequences they shared showed excess low generation probability. Twin sharing of out-of-frame TCR alpha was underestimated by models in monozygotic pairs. Memory repertoires lacked the insertion deficit that abundant cord blood beta clonotypes showed.

Through template switching, a universal primer site was introduced, and the cDNA contained unique molecular identifiers. TCRdb re-called the 5' RACE reads through MiXCR, storing one row per CDR3 protein. The profile covers more than 1.5 million distinct CDR3 sequences, with about 32% appearing a single time and around 0.25% taken by the ten largest. This clonotype was counted a few times. Its antigen remains unknown. The CDR3 extends over 14 amino acids. The germline V gene has CDR1 MGHRA and CDR2 YSYEKL. J was trimmed by 10 bases and V by 3 bases; bases with no gene match: 9. The sample was cord blood. The chain has TRBV4-1 and TRBJ2-1; 7 bases fit TRBD2. This TCR derives from a newborn girl in good health. The CDR3 spells CASSQGTAAGEQFF. The CDR3 nucleotides read TGCGCCAGCAGCCAGGGGACTGCAGCGGGGGAGCAGTTCTTC.